This TCR beta chain was observed in a study of blood T cells in healthy people across ages. Through a sample-barcoded 5' primer and a J-beta primer mix, a second PCR was run for roughly 6 to 12 cycles. TCRdb used MiXCR to reprocess the 5' RACE reads, holding one entry per CDR3 protein. The sample lists 800,000 or so distinct CDR3 sequences; around a quarter were seen once. The study drew donors from healthy Caucasian individuals in Russia aged roughly 6 to 90. Germline V lookup: CDR1 SGHAT, CDR2 FQNNGV. CDR3 size: 18 residues. This same sample was also taken into another study, of T cells of mothers and their children. In that study: Samples were obtained from three healthy Caucasian mothers and their six children. For each mother, over 9.5 million TCR beta CDR3 reads were obtained, and for each child, 2.5 million to 3 million.

The receptor comes from a boy aged 5 to 17 in good health. This sequence joins TRBV11-2 and TRBJ2-5; 9 nucleotides align to TRBD1. The J call may be faulty, since TRBJ2-7 better matches the DNA end. Sequenced material: blood. CDR3 amino acids: CASSSRDRASARSYEQYF. The CDR3 DNA is TGTGCCAGCAGCTCCCGGGACAGGGCGTCGGCGCGTTCCTACGAGCAGTACTTC.